This T cell receptor (beta chain) comes out of a study of tissue T cells after allogeneic stem cell transplantation. Turning to this clone: Its specificity is not known.

TCRdb's table, derived via immunoSEQ multiplex PCR, lists solely in-frame clones and lacks some. The table records about 3,000 clones, about 62% of them present only once. Germline V gene lookup returns CDR1 SQVTM and CDR2 ANQGSEA. The length of the CDR3 is 19 residues. Losses at the gene ends were 6 bases for V and 0 bases for J; bases not matched to a gene: 22. Broader study findings: Only a limited share of tissue TCRs appeared in blood or spleen.

This research-autopsy study prospectively enrolled adult allogeneic hematopoietic cell transplant recipients with steroid-refractory graft-versus-host disease. The rearrangement joins TRBV29-1 to TRBJ1-1; 7 nucleotides line up with TRBD1. The TCR sequence derives from a male patient over 55 with steroid-refractory graft-versus-host disease after an allogeneic stem cell transplant. Some T cells may arise from the graft donor. The material was ascending colon tissue, obtained at autopsy. The CDR3 nucleotides are TGCAGCGTCCTTGCTTATAGGGTTCATTGGGGACAGCTGAACACTGAAGCTTTCTTT. As protein: CSVLAYRVHWGQLNTEAFF.